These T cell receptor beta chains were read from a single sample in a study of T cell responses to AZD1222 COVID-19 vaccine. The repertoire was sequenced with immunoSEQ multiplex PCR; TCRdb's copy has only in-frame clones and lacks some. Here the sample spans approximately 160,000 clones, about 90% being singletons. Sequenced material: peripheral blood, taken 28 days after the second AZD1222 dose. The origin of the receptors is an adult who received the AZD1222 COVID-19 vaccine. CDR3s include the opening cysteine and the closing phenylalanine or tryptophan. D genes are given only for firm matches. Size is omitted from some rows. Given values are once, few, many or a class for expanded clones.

cdr3_aa: CASSLTSNTEAFF; cdr3_nt: TGTGCCAGCAGTTTGACTTCGAACACTGAAGCTTTCTTT; d_call: .; j_call: TRBJ1-1; v_call: TRBV7-9; clone_size: .
cdr3_aa: CASSSGLLRGTGYTF; cdr3_nt: TGTGCCAGCAGCTCGGGACTTCTACGAGGGACTGGCTACACCTTC; d_call: .; j_call: TRBJ1-2; v_call: TRBV7-9; clone_size: .
cdr3_aa: CASSSGGPQPQHF; cdr3_nt: TGTGCCAGCAGCTCAGGGGGCCCTCAGCCCCAGCATTTT; d_call: TRBD1; j_call: TRBJ1-5; v_call: TRBV7-9; clone_size: .
cdr3_aa: CASSEGPTSPYEQYF; cdr3_nt: TGTGCCAGCAGTGAAGGGCCGACTAGCCCCTACGAGCAGTACTTC; d_call: TRBD2; j_call: TRBJ2-7; v_call: TRBV2; clone_size: .
cdr3_aa: CASSPQGANQPQHF; cdr3_nt: TGTGCCAGCAGCCCACAGGGGGCTAATCAGCCCCAGCATTTT; d_call: TRBD1; j_call: TRBJ1-5; v_call: TRBV4-2; clone_size: .
cdr3_aa: CASSSPKGRIANYGYTF; cdr3_nt: TGTGCCAGCAGCTCCCCCAAGGGGCGGATAGCTAACTATGGCTACACCTTC; d_call: .; j_call: TRBJ1-2; v_call: TRBV11-2; clone_size: .
cdr3_aa: CASSPPGSYEQYF; cdr3_nt: TGTGCCAGCAGCCCCCCCGGGTCCTACGAGCAGTACTTC; d_call: .; j_call: TRBJ2-7; v_call: TRBV7-3; clone_size: .
cdr3_aa: CASTSVDEQFF; cdr3_nt: TGTGCCAGCACATCGGTCGATGAGCAGTTCTTC; d_call: .; j_call: TRBJ2-1; v_call: TRBV7-9; clone_size: .
cdr3_aa: CASTPDRALGGYTF; cdr3_nt: TGTGCCAGCACCCCGGACAGGGCCCTTGGTGGCTACACCTTC; d_call: TRBD1; j_call: TRBJ1-2; v_call: TRBV7-2; clone_size: .
cdr3_aa: CSVDFGQGNYGYTF; cdr3_nt: TGCAGCGTTGACTTTGGACAGGGTAACTATGGCTACACCTTC; d_call: TRBD1; j_call: TRBJ1-2; v_call: TRBV29-1; clone_size: .
cdr3_aa: CASSSRLSGNTIYF; cdr3_nt: TGTGCCAGCAGTTCCCGTCTCTCTGGAAACACCATATATTTT; d_call: .; j_call: TRBJ1-3; v_call: TRBV6-5; clone_size: .
cdr3_aa: CASSPRDWDRSKDF; cdr3_nt: TGTGCCAGCTCACCTCGTGACTGGGACAGGTCGAAGGACTTC; d_call: TRBD1; j_call: TRBJ2-7; v_call: TRBV18; clone_size: .
cdr3_aa: CASSLFESYEQYF; cdr3_nt: TGTGCCAGCAGTTTATTTGAATCCTACGAGCAGTACTTC; d_call: .; j_call: TRBJ2-7; v_call: TRBV27; clone_size: .
cdr3_aa: CASSVGGGGASETQYF; cdr3_nt: TGTGCCAGCAGCGTAGGCGGCGGGGGGGCCTCAGAGACCCAGTACTTC; d_call: TRBD2; j_call: TRBJ2-5; v_call: TRBV9; clone_size: .
cdr3_aa: CASSLNGQVGDWQFF; cdr3_nt: TGCGCCAGCAGCCTAAATGGACAGGTTGGTGACTGGCAGTTCTTC; d_call: TRBD1; j_call: TRBJ2-1; v_call: TRBV4-1; clone_size: .
cdr3_aa: CASSFSTGTIGHHYGYTF; cdr3_nt: TGTGCCAGCAGTTTTTCGACAGGGACAATTGGCCACCATTATGGCTACACCTTC; d_call: TRBD1; j_call: TRBJ1-2; v_call: TRBV6-2/TRBV6-3; clone_size: .
cdr3_aa: CASSSSAGLRANVLTF; cdr3_nt: TGTGCCAGCAGTTCTTCTGCGGGTTTGAGGGCCAACGTCCTGACTTTC; d_call: .; j_call: TRBJ2-6; v_call: TRBV27; clone_size: .
cdr3_aa: CASSDSTTDTQYF; cdr3_nt: TGTGCCAGCAGTGACTCGACCACAGATACGCAGTATTTT; d_call: .; j_call: TRBJ2-3; v_call: TRBV6-4; clone_size: .
cdr3_aa: CASSGLAGGNTGELFF; cdr3_nt: TGTGCCAGCAGCGGACTAGCGGGGGGGAACACCGGGGAGCTGTTTTTT; d_call: TRBD2; j_call: TRBJ2-2; v_call: TRBV9; clone_size: .
cdr3_aa: CASSTHPRNSPLHF; cdr3_nt: TGTGCCAGCAGCACCCACCCTAGGAATTCACCCCTCCACTTT; d_call: .; j_call: TRBJ1-6; v_call: TRBV7-9; clone_size: .
cdr3_aa: CASSLGDRHTGELFF; cdr3_nt: TGTGCCAGCAGCCTGGGGGACAGACACACCGGGGAGCTGTTTTTT; d_call: TRBD1; j_call: TRBJ2-2; v_call: TRBV5-4; clone_size: .
cdr3_aa: CASSVRPGLLNSPLHF; cdr3_nt: TGTGCCAGCAGCGTCCGACCGGGACTCCTAAATTCACCCCTCCACTTT; d_call: .; j_call: TRBJ1-6; v_call: TRBV9; clone_size: .
cdr3_aa: CASRVGGAVTDTQYF; cdr3_nt: TGTGCCAGTCGGGTAGGGGGCGCGGTGACAGATACGCAGTATTTT; d_call: TRBD1; j_call: TRBJ2-3; v_call: TRBV19; clone_size: .
cdr3_aa: CASSYFPYETNEKLFF; cdr3_nt: TGTGCCAGCAGTTATTTTCCGTACGAGACTAATGAAAAACTGTTTTTT; d_call: .; j_call: TRBJ1-4; v_call: TRBV6-6; clone_size: .
cdr3_aa: CASSLGGDSYNEQFF; cdr3_nt: TGTGCCAGCAGCTTAGGGGGGGATTCCTACAATGAGCAGTTCTTC; d_call: .; j_call: TRBJ2-1; v_call: TRBV11-3; clone_size: .
cdr3_aa: CARPRQNHDRGGNQPQHF; cdr3_nt: TGTGCCAGACCCCGCCAGAACCACGACAGGGGGGGCAATCAGCCCCAGCATTTT; d_call: TRBD1; j_call: TRBJ1-5; v_call: TRBV9; clone_size: .
cdr3_aa: CASSFRPWRNTEAFF; cdr3_nt: TGTGCCAGCAGCTTTCGCCCATGGAGGAACACTGAAGCTTTCTTT; d_call: .; j_call: TRBJ1-1; v_call: TRBV13; clone_size: .
cdr3_aa: CASSLGTGHSTEAFF; cdr3_nt: TGTGCCAGCTCACTAGGGACAGGCCATTCCACTGAAGCTTTCTTT; d_call: TRBD1; j_call: TRBJ1-1; v_call: TRBV18; clone_size: .
cdr3_aa: CASRRKGGNTEAFF; cdr3_nt: TGCGCCAGCAGGCGGAAAGGGGGGAACACTGAAGCTTTCTTT; d_call: .; j_call: TRBJ1-1; v_call: TRBV5-1; clone_size: .
cdr3_aa: CATSDPQGAGDTQYF; cdr3_nt: TGTGCCACCAGTGATCCACAGGGGGCTGGGGATACGCAGTATTTT; d_call: TRBD1; j_call: TRBJ2-3; v_call: TRBV24-1; clone_size: .
cdr3_aa: CASSFSGRKQYF; cdr3_nt: TGTGCCAGCAGTTTCTCTGGACGGAAGCAGTACTTC; d_call: .; j_call: TRBJ2-7; v_call: TRBV12-3/TRBV12-4; clone_size: once
cdr3_aa: CASKDTNSPLHF; cdr3_nt: TGTGCCAGCAAAGACACGAATTCACCCCTCCACTTT; d_call: .; j_call: TRBJ1-6; v_call: TRBV12-3/TRBV12-4; clone_size: .
cdr3_aa: CAISGSGFGYTF; cdr3_nt: TGTGCCATCAGTGGATCCGGGTTTGGCTACACCTTC; d_call: .; j_call: TRBJ1-2; v_call: TRBV10-3; clone_size: .
cdr3_aa: CASIADRWRTDTQYF; cdr3_nt: TGTGCCAGCATCGCAGACCGCTGGCGAACAGATACGCAGTATTTT; d_call: .; j_call: TRBJ2-3; v_call: TRBV6-6; clone_size: .
cdr3_aa: CASSYTRDYGYTF; cdr3_nt: TGTGCCAGCAGTTACACCAGGGACTATGGCTACACCTTC; d_call: .; j_call: TRBJ1-2; v_call: TRBV6-6; clone_size: .
cdr3_aa: CASSSRTGKNTEAFF; cdr3_nt: TGTGCCAGCAGCTCCCGGACGGGAAAGAACACTGAAGCTTTCTTT; d_call: .; j_call: TRBJ1-1; v_call: TRBV5-4; clone_size: .
cdr3_aa: CASSLTDAMLSRVMGNEQFF; cdr3_nt: TGTGCCAGCAGCTTAACAGACGCAATGTTATCTCGGGTTATGGGCAATGAGCAGTTCTTC; d_call: .; j_call: TRBJ2-1; v_call: TRBV7-8; clone_size: .
cdr3_aa: CASSPRTTVSGNTIYF; cdr3_nt: TGTGCCAGCTCACCCCGAACGACAGTCTCTGGAAACACCATATATTTT; d_call: .; j_call: TRBJ1-3; v_call: TRBV18; clone_size: .
cdr3_aa: CASMGVSYNSPLHF; cdr3_nt: TGTGCCAGCATGGGCGTCTCCTATAATTCACCCCTCCACTTT; d_call: .; j_call: TRBJ1-6; v_call: TRBV27; clone_size: .
cdr3_aa: CASSPMARGTEAFF; cdr3_nt: TGTGCCAGCTCACCGATGGCCAGGGGCACTGAAGCTTTCTTT; d_call: .; j_call: TRBJ1-1; v_call: TRBV18; clone_size: .
cdr3_aa: CASSPIVGTSGGEQFF; cdr3_nt: TGTGCCAGCAGCCCCATCGTCGGGACTAGCGGGGGGGAGCAGTTCTTC; d_call: TRBD2; j_call: TRBJ2-1; v_call: TRBV4-2; clone_size: .
cdr3_aa: CASSESRTVMVQSNQPQHF; cdr3_nt: TGCGCCAGCAGTGAGTCGAGGACAGTGATGGTTCAAAGCAATCAGCCCCAGCATTTT; d_call: .; j_call: TRBJ1-5; v_call: TRBV10-1; clone_size: .
cdr3_aa: CASSQDLGEAFF; cdr3_nt: TGTGCCAGCAGCCAAGATCTAGGGGAAGCTTTCTTT; d_call: .; j_call: TRBJ1-1; v_call: TRBV3-1/TRBV3-2; clone_size: .
cdr3_aa: CATSRGTARSQPQHF; cdr3_nt: TGTGCCACCAGCAGAGGGACAGCAAGAAGTCAGCCCCAGCATTTT; d_call: .; j_call: TRBJ1-5; v_call: TRBV15; clone_size: few
cdr3_aa: CSVAGTMNTEAFF; cdr3_nt: TGCAGCGTTGCGGGGACAATGAACACTGAAGCTTTCTTT; d_call: .; j_call: TRBJ1-1; v_call: TRBV29-1; clone_size: .
cdr3_aa: CASRSGGGYTEAFF; cdr3_nt: TGTGCCAGCAGATCAGGGGGCGGGTACACTGAAGCTTTCTTT; d_call: TRBD1; j_call: TRBJ1-1; v_call: TRBV2; clone_size: .
cdr3_aa: CASGLARTQGDGFEAFF; cdr3_nt: TGTGCTAGTGGTTTGGCCCGCACCCAGGGCGACGGCTTTGAAGCTTTCTTT; d_call: .; j_call: TRBJ1-1; v_call: TRBV12-5; clone_size: .
cdr3_aa: CASRGGLADTQYF; cdr3_nt: TGTGCCAGCCGGGGGGGCCTTGCAGATACGCAGTATTTT; d_call: TRBD2; j_call: TRBJ2-3; v_call: TRBV27; clone_size: .
cdr3_aa: CASSLGEGAAYNEQFF; cdr3_nt: TGTGCCAGCAGCCTCGGGGAGGGGGCGGCCTACAATGAGCAGTTCTTC; d_call: .; j_call: TRBJ2-1; v_call: TRBV11-1; clone_size: .
cdr3_aa: CASSGGNPGDEQFF; cdr3_nt: TGCGCCAGCAGCGGGGGGAACCCAGGAGATGAGCAGTTCTTC; d_call: .; j_call: TRBJ2-1; v_call: TRBV5-1; clone_size: .
cdr3_aa: CSAQMGTRHRNIQYF; cdr3_nt: TGCAGCGCCCAAATGGGGACGAGGCATAGAAACATTCAGTACTTC; d_call: .; j_call: TRBJ2-4; v_call: TRBV29-1; clone_size: .
cdr3_aa: CASSLGSVGRSGNTIYF; cdr3_nt: TGTGCCAGCAGCTTGGGCTCGGTGGGCAGGTCTGGAAACACCATATATTTT; d_call: .; j_call: TRBJ1-3; v_call: TRBV5-6; clone_size: .
cdr3_aa: CASSESPTGNTEAFF; cdr3_nt: TGTGCCAGCAGTGAATCTCCGACAGGGAACACTGAAGCTTTCTTT; d_call: .; j_call: TRBJ1-1; v_call: TRBV6-1; clone_size: few